This T cell receptor (beta chain) comes out of a study of T cell responses to AZD1222 COVID-19 vaccine. General study findings and limits: Nearly half of spike-specific TCRs reportedly target unmutated variant regions.

As concerns this clone: Its antigen remains unknown.

Unmatched junction bases numbered 8, after V lost 3 bases and J lost 4 bases. CDR1 is SGHTA, CDR2 FQGTGA, per germline. CDR3 length: 16 amino acids. TCRdb's table, derived via immunoSEQ multiplex PCR, lists solely in-frame clones and lacks some. The sample records under 200,000 clones, 92% being singletons. The source was peripheral blood, collected 28 days after the second AZD1222 dose. The TCR sequence derives from an adult who received the AZD1222 COVID-19 vaccine. The rearrangement uses TRBV7-3 and TRBJ2-2, with 7 bases lining up with TRBD2. The CDR3 spells CASSFGRRGGTGELFF. CDR3 DNA: TGTGCCAGCAGCTTCGGCCGTCGCGGGGGCACCGGGGAGCTGTTTTTT.